One sample yielded the 32 T cell receptor beta chains listed below, sequenced in a study of beta chain features in type 1 diabetes. Of the isolated RNA, all was reverse transcribed, and so the sequenced material was expressed TCRB transcripts. Clones were sequenced by immunoSEQ multiplex PCR, and TCRdb holds only the in-frame ones, with some missing. This table holds hundreds of thousands of clones, 9.6% found once. Sequencing used naive CD4+ T cells from blood. The receptors were sampled from a woman between 18 and 29 years old in good health.

The V gene is TRBV7-8, the J gene TRBJ1-5, with a weak D call TRBD1 (6 bases). CDR1 and CDR2 (germline): SGHVS, FQNEAQ. V gave up 5 bases and J gave up 4 bases, with 12 bases separating them. This CDR3 has 14 residues. The CDR3 sequence: CASSPRTVNQPQHF. The DNA for the CDR3 is TGTGCCAGCAGCCCCAGGACAGTAAATCAGCCCCAGCATTTT.

The V and J genes are TRBV5-1 and TRBJ1-2; 7 bases align to TRBD1. The germline gives CDR1 SGHRS, CDR2 YFSETQ. V gave up 2 bases and J gave up 8 bases; unmatched junction bases: 6. CDR3 length: 13 amino acids. The CDR3 region is CASSFQGVQGYTF. CDR3 coding DNA: TGCGCCAGCAGCTTTCAGGGGGTCCAGGGCTACACCTTC. The variable domain in full, completed from reference TRBV5-1 and TRBJ1-2, reads KAGVTQTPRYLIKTRGQQVTLSCSPISGHRSVSWYQQTPGQGLQFLFEYFSETQRNKGNFPGRFSGRQFSNSRSEMNVSTLELGDSALYLCASSFQGVQGYTFGSGTRLTVV.

The gene calls are TRBV6-6 and TRBJ1-2; no reliable D call. Deletions cut 2 bases from V and 7 bases from J, with 17 bases between. The CDR3 has 15 amino acids. Germline values: CDR1 MNHNY, CDR2 SVGAGI (reference sequence). Written as DNA, the CDR3 is TGTGCCAGCAGTTACGGAGAGGGAGGGCTTAGTGGCTACACCTTC. This encodes CASSYGEGGLSGYTF.

This clone was counted between two and nine times. The DNA of the CDR3 is TGTGCCAGTACTCAACGGGGGGCGGGAGAAGGAGCTTTCTTT. Its protein product is CASTQRGAGEGAFF. V and J are TRBV19 and TRBJ1-1; tentative D call: TRBD1 (6 bases). The V end was cut by 7 bases, the J end by 10 bases, with 22 bases between. This CDR3 is 14 amino acids long. Germline V gives CDR1 LNHDA, CDR2 SQIVND (reference sequence).

This clone was found a few times. The chain couples TRBV5-1 to TRBJ2-3, with D tentatively TRBD2 (6 bases). The CDR3 is 14 residues long. V was cut by 4 bases and J by 2 bases, with 11 bases left in between. The germline gives CDR1 SGHRS, CDR2 YFSETQ. The CDR3 DNA follows: TGCGCCAGCAGCCCGGAGGGGATCACAGATACGCAGTATTTT. This codes for CASSPEGITDTQYF.

This clone was counted only a few times. The chain recombines TRBV10-2 with TRBJ2-7; 8 bases are shared with TRBD2. The length of the CDR3 is 15 residues. Germline lookup yields CDR1 WSHSY and CDR2 SAAADI. The J segment lost 1 base and the V segment lost 6 bases, leaving 8 bases of the junction unmatched. CDR3 protein: CASRDGLAVSYEQYF. The DNA of the CDR3 is TGCGCCAGCAGGGACGGACTAGCCGTTTCCTACGAGCAGTACTTC.

This clone was counted a few times. This CDR3 is CASSPLEKDSEAFF. In DNA, the CDR3 is TGTGCCAGCTCACCACTTGAAAAAGACAGCGAAGCTTTCTTT. The genes are TRBV18 and TRBJ1-1; the D gene is possibly TRBD1 (5 bases). The germline V and J ends were trimmed by 1 base and 8 bases, with 14 bases remaining between them. From germline, CDR1 is KGHSH and CDR2 LQKENI. The CDR3 is 14 amino acids.

This clone was seen a handful of times. The chain employs TRBV2 and TRBJ2-3; 7 nucleotides match TRBD1. Germline trimming cut 8 bases from V and 4 bases from J; bases unmatched to any gene: 6. Germline V gives CDR1 SNHLY, CDR2 FYNNEI. The CDR3 is 13 residues long. Here the CDR3 DNA reads TGTGCCAGCCGCACAGGGGACCCAGATACGCAGTATTTT. This translates into CASRTGDPDTQYF.

This clone was picked up a small number of times. This sequence joins TRBV27 and TRBJ2-6; a weak D match, TRBD1 (6 bases). Germline CDR1 reads MNHEY; CDR2 reads SMNVEV (reference sequence). CDR3 length equals 18 residues. Trimming left V 5 bases short and J 1 base short, with 18 bases between. The CDR3 loop is CASSGAGAIYSGANVLTF. The CDR3 nucleotides read TGTGCCAGCAGTGGGGCAGGGGCTATATATTCTGGGGCCAACGTCCTGACTTTC.

A few counts support this clone. V is TRBV11-2 and J is TRBJ2-1; 9 nucleotides agree with TRBD2. Germline V lookup: CDR1 SGHAT, CDR2 FQNNGV. With V trimmed by 2 bases and J by 9 bases, 8 bases remained unmatched. The CDR3 length is 15 residues. The CDR3 region has the DNA TGTGCCAGCAGCTTAACGGTAGCGGGAGTGGTTGAGCAGTTCTTC. Encoded protein: CASSLTVAGVVEQFF.

This clone was counted at least ten times. The CDR3 spells CATGGQGNDEQFF. CDR3 bases: TGTGCCACTGGCGGGCAGGGGAACGATGAGCAGTTCTTC. This sequence joins TRBV10-3 and TRBJ2-1; a weak D match, TRBD1 (6 bases). The CDR3 runs 13 residues. Germline V gene data show CDR1 as ENHRY and CDR2 as SYGVKD. Trimming cost V 10 bases and J 8 bases, with 18 bases left between them.

Only a few counts were recorded for this clone. This chain joins TRBV5-1 and TRBJ1-1, with TRBD1 matching 10 bases. V shed 3 bases, J shed 5 bases, and the junction held 10 bases outside the gene matches. The CDR3 extends over 16 amino acids. Germline values: CDR1 SGHRS, CDR2 YFSETQ. The CDR3 DNA sequence: TGCGCCAGCAGCTACCGGACAGGGGGAGACGGAACTGAAGCTTTCTTT. Translation gives CASSYRTGGDGTEAFF.

The gene calls are TRBV6-6 and TRBJ1-1; 7 nucleotides agree with TRBD1. From germline, CDR1 is MNHNY and CDR2 SVGAGI (reference sequence). The CDR3 is 13 residues long. After removal of 6 bases from V and 3 bases from J, the junction contained 4 bases not matched to a gene. The CDR3 coding sequence is TGTGCCAGCAGCCCAAGGGGGCACACTGAAGCTTTCTTT. It specifies CASSPRGHTEAFF.

This clone has more than one count but fewer than ten. This chain uses TRBV9 with TRBJ1-2; D is uncertain. The germline gives CDR1 SGDLS, CDR2 YYNGEE. The CDR3 is 15 amino acids. Trimming cost V 4 bases and J 1 base, with 14 bases left between them. The CDR3 nucleotides read TGTGCCAGCAGCCTCAACTCGCTGATTAACTATGGCTACACCTTC. Amino acids: CASSLNSLINYGYTF. The variable domain in full, completed from reference TRBV9 and TRBJ1-2, reads DSGVTQTPKHLITATGQRVTLRCSPRSGDLSVYWYQQSLDQGLQFLIQYYNGEERAKGNILERFSAQQFPDLHSELNLSSLELGDSALYFCASSLNSLINYGYTFGSGTRLTVV.

There are a few counts of this clone. CDR3 sequence (DNA): TGTGCCAGCAGCCGGGACGGGGAGGGAACCTACGAGCAGTACTTC. It codes for CASSRDGEGTYEQYF. The V call is TRBV5-4, the J call TRBJ2-7, with 7 bases that match TRBD2. This CDR3 spans 15 amino acids. The germline V gene has CDR1 SGHNT and CDR2 YYREEE (reference sequence). V gave up 4 bases and J gave up 2 bases; unmatched junction bases: 9. Full variable domain (rest looked up from reference TRBV5-4 and TRBJ2-7): ETGVTQSPTHLIKTRGQQVTLRCSSQSGHNTVSWYQQALGQGPQFIFQYYREEENGRGNFPPRFSGLQFPNYSSELNVNALELDDSALYLCASSRDGEGTYEQYFGPGTRLTVT.

This chain uses TRBV7-8 with TRBJ1-1, with TRBD1 identical over 7 bases. Germline CDR1 is SGHVS and CDR2 is FQNEAQ. This CDR3 has 14 amino acids. V shed 6 bases, J shed 4 bases, and the junction held 8 bases outside the gene matches. CDR3: CASRRDRRGTEAFF. The CDR3 DNA sequence: TGTGCCAGCAGACGGGACAGAAGAGGCACTGAAGCTTTCTTT.

This chain uses TRBV20-1 with TRBJ1-1; no clear D gene. The CDR3 sequence is 11 residues long. Trimming shortened V by 5 bases and J by 8 bases, and 12 bases separated the two germline ends. The germline V gene encodes CDR1 DFQATT and CDR2 SNEGSKA (reference sequence). CDR3 bases: TGCAGTGCTCGAAGAGGCAGCGAAGCTTTCTTT. As protein: CSARRGSEAFF.

The chain employs TRBV30 and TRBJ1-5; D might be TRBD1 (5 bases). The ends were cut back, 5 bases at V and 7 bases at J, with 15 bases in the middle. The CDR3 extends over 13 amino acids. Germline CDR1 and CDR2: GTSNPN and SVGIG (reference sequence). The CDR3 nucleotides are TGTGCCTGGTCAAGGGGCGTTGAACAGCCCCAGCATTTT. Translation gives CAWSRGVEQPQHF.

This clone has just a few counts. V is TRBV7-9 and J is TRBJ2-3; a weak D match, TRBD2 (6 bases). Trimming took off 3 bases at V and 2 bases at J, with 12 bases between the two ends. Germline loops: CDR1 SEHNR, CDR2 FQNEAQ (reference sequence). The CDR3 extends over 15 amino acids. Here the CDR3 reads CASSLEGGTTDTQYF. The CDR3 nucleotides read TGTGCCAGCAGCTTGGAGGGCGGAACCACAGATACGCAGTATTTT.

The chain links TRBV19 to TRBJ1-3; 7 bases align to TRBD1. The CDR3 is made up of 13 amino acids. The germline gives CDR1 LNHDA, CDR2 SQIVND (reference sequence). Trimming cost V 7 bases and J 2 bases; bases outside gene matches: 2. In DNA form, the CDR3 reads TGTGCCAGTACCAGGGGGACTGGAAACACCATATATTTT. It encodes CASTRGTGNTIYF.

The gene calls are TRBV18 and TRBJ1-3; TRBD1 matches at 7 bases. The germline V gene has CDR1 KGHSH and CDR2 LQKENI. The trim removed 2 bases at V and 4 bases at J, leaving 2 bases unmatched. CDR3 size: 14 residues. CDR3 sequence (DNA): TGTGCCAGCTCACCAGGGGACAGAGGAAACACCATATATTTT. The encoded protein is CASSPGDRGNTIYF.

The chain couples TRBV5-1 to TRBJ2-1, with unresolved D. CDR1 is SGHRS, CDR2 YFSETQ, per germline. The CDR3 length is 11 residues. The ends were cut back, 3 bases at V and 9 bases at J, with 7 bases in the middle. CDR3 residues: CASSYSTEQFF. CDR3 DNA: TGCGCCAGCAGCTACAGCACTGAGCAGTTCTTC.

V gene TRBV6-6 combines with J gene TRBJ2-5; TRBD2 matches 9 bases. The DNA end is a closer match to TRBJ2-7, so the J assignment may be wrong. The CDR3 sequence is 16 residues long. Germline loops: CDR1 MNHNY, CDR2 SVGAGI (reference sequence). The DNA for the CDR3 is TGTGCCAGCAGTTACTCGACAGCGGGAGGCGAGTACGAGCAGTACTTC. Its translation is CASSYSTAGGEYEQYF.

This clone was counted a few times. This sequence joins TRBV18 and TRBJ2-2, with 8 bases fitting TRBD2. The V gene end was trimmed by 4 bases and the J gene end by 5 bases; junction bases not matched to a gene: 3. Germline assignment: CDR1 KGHSH and CDR2 LQKENI. The CDR3 extends over 14 amino acids. The CDR3 sequence: CASSLPGGTGELFF. The CDR3 DNA reads TGTGCCAGCTCACTCCCGGGAGGGACCGGGGAGCTGTTTTTT.

This clone has more than one count but fewer than ten. The gene calls are TRBV6-5 and TRBJ1-1; D possibly corresponds to TRBD1 (5 bases). V lost 6 bases, J lost 1 base, and 9 bases lay in between. CDR1 is MNHEY and CDR2 is SVGAGI in the germline V gene. The CDR3 sequence is 13 residues long. The DNA for the CDR3 is TGTGCCAGCAGCTCCGGACAGAACACTGAAGCTTTCTTT. It encodes CASSSGQNTEAFF.

This clone turned up a few times. The CDR3 sequence: CASSQDIRGLAGADTQYF. CDR3 nucleotides: TGCGCCAGCAGCCAAGATATTAGGGGACTAGCGGGAGCAGATACGCAGTATTTT. This chain joins TRBV4-1 and TRBJ2-3, with TRBD2 matching 14 bases. V gave up 0 bases and J gave up 4 bases; unmatched junction bases: 6. Germline lookup yields CDR1 MGHRA and CDR2 YSYEKL. The CDR3 has 18 amino acids.

The V and J genes are TRBV30 and TRBJ2-3; 7 nucleotides line up with TRBD2. V trimming: 2 bases; J trimming: 0 bases; junction bases outside the gene matches: 5. Germline V gene lookup returns CDR1 GTSNPN and CDR2 SVGIG (reference sequence). The CDR3 runs to 15 residues. The CDR3 DNA follows: TGTGCCTGGAGTCCTACTAGCGCTAGCACAGATACGCAGTATTTT. Protein: CAWSPTSASTDTQYF.

Details on this clone: The junction departs from germline at one end; a sequencing error may be responsible. The rearrangement joins TRBV29-1 to TRBJ2-7; possible D gene TRBD1, 6 bases. Germline V gene sequence: CDR1 SQVTM, CDR2 ANQGSEA. The length of the CDR3 is 11 residues. CDR3 amino acids: CSARTAYERYF. The CDR3 nucleotides are TGCAGCGCCCGGACAGCCTACGAGCGGTACTTC.

This clone appeared a few times. The genes are TRBV28 and TRBJ2-1; 14 nucleotides agree with TRBD2. Germline assignment: CDR1 MDHEN and CDR2 SYDVKM. After removal of 5 bases from V and 3 bases from J, the junction contained 0 bases not matched to a gene. This CDR3 has 15 residues. CDR3 residues: CASSGLAGGYNEQFF. In nucleotides, the CDR3 is TGTGCCAGCAGTGGACTAGCGGGGGGCTACAATGAGCAGTTCTTC.

The rearrangement links TRBV18 to TRBJ2-2; D is perhaps TRBD1 (6 bases). Between the trimmed V and J ends, which lost 3 bases and 3 bases, there was a span of 11 bases. This CDR3 contains 15 residues. The V gene's germline CDR1 is KGHSH and CDR2 LQKENI. This CDR3 is CASSPAQGYTGELFF. The CDR3 nucleotides read TGTGCCAGCTCACCTGCCCAGGGGTACACCGGGGAGCTGTTTTTT. The variable domain in full, with the rest retrieved from reference TRBV18 and TRBJ2-2, is NAGVMQNPRHLVRRRGQEARLRCSPMKGHSHVYWYRQLPEEGLKFMVYLQKENIIDESGMPKERFSAEFPKEGPSILRIQQVVRGDSAAYFCASSPAQGYTGELFFGEGSRLTVL.

The chain employs TRBV7-9 and TRBJ1-2; 10 bases line up with TRBD1. V lost 5 bases and J lost 4; bases outside the gene matches: 4. The germline V gene encodes CDR1 SEHNR and CDR2 FQNEAQ (reference sequence). The CDR3 length is 14 residues. CDR3 loop: CASSRDRGAYGYTF. CDR3 nucleotides: TGTGCCAGCAGCAGGGACAGGGGAGCCTATGGCTACACCTTC.

For the CDR3, the DNA is TGCAGCGTTGCGACAGGAGATAGCAATCAGCCCCAGCATTTT. Its translation: CSVATGDSNQPQHF. The chain combines TRBV29-1 with TRBJ1-5, with D perhaps matching TRBD1 (6 bases). This CDR3 comprises 14 residues. Germline-derived CDR1 and CDR2 are SQVTM and ANQGSEA. Trimming took off 4 bases at V and 0 bases at J, with 10 bases between the two ends.